The 32 T cell receptor beta chains below all came from one sample that was sequenced in a study of tissue T cells after allogeneic stem cell transplantation. Regarding time point: mouse harvest day 7 after allogeneic transplant. Tail vein injection delivered 10^7 T-cell-depleted bone marrow cells and 10^6 splenic CD5+ T cells. The repertoire was sequenced with immunoSEQ multiplex PCR; TCRdb's copy has only in-frame clones and lacks some. This sample has fewer than 7,500 clones, with 50% found just once. Sequenced material: gut tissue. The receptor source for this set is a female BALB/c mouse given C57BL/6 T cells with graft-versus-host disease after an allogeneic hematopoietic cell transplant.

In the case of this clone: Genes and germline come from the mouse. The read halts 1 residue ahead of the CDR3 end, with the missing end drawn from the germline J gene. The chain uses TRBV3 and TRBJ2-5; 8 bases are shared with TRBD2. Germline CDR1 reads SNHLY; CDR2 reads FYNGKV (reference sequence). There are 14 residues in the CDR3. V trimming: 3 bases; J trimming: 2 bases; junction bases outside the gene matches: 1. The CDR3 loop is CASSFWGAQDTQYF. Partial CDR3 DNA: TGTGCCAGCAGCTTCTGGGGGGCCCAAGACACCCAGTAC.

As to this clone: Genes here carry mouse names. The CDR3 is cut off 1 residue early in the read; its end comes from the germline J gene. The V gene is TRBV26, the J gene TRBJ2-5; tentative D call: TRBD1 (6 bases). V dropped 4 bases and J dropped 4 bases, with 15 bases sitting between them. Germline-derived CDR1 and CDR2 are KGHPV and FQNQEV (reference sequence). The CDR3 contains 15 residues. The part of the CDR3 DNA that was read is TGTGCCAGCAGTCACACAGGGAAGAGGAAAGACACCCAGTAC. This gives the protein CASSHTGKRKDTQY. The full CDR3 protein reads CASSHTGKRKDTQYF.

About this clone: The gene symbols are mouse symbols. From the germline J gene comes the end of the CDR3, since the read stops 1 residue before it. The gene calls are TRBV1 and TRBJ2-4, with 9 bases aligning to TRBD2. Germline V gene sequence: CDR1 NSQYPW, CDR2 LRSPGD (reference sequence). The CDR3 runs 15 residues. The V and J ends lost 2 bases and 3 bases, in that order; junction bases with no gene match: 3. The chain's CDR3 is CTCSARTGVQNTLYF. Incomplete CDR3 DNA: TGCACCTGCAGTGCACGGACTGGGGTCCAAAACACCTTGTAC.

With respect to this clone: The germline and genes are mouse ones. Coverage ceases 1 residue before the CDR3 finishes, and the germline J gene fills in the end. The V gene is TRBV26, the J gene TRBJ1-5, with 12 bases fitting TRBD1. The CDR3 runs 14 residues. Looked up from germline, CDR1 is KGHPV and CDR2 is FQNQEV (reference sequence). The ends lost 4 bases at V and 9 bases at J; junction bases unmatched: 4. CDR3 in amino acids: CASSPGTGGSAPLF. The DNA read from the CDR3 is TGTGCCAGCAGTCCCGGGACAGGGGGCTCGGCTCCGCTT.

About this clone: The genes are named according to mouse. The read is 1 residue too short to cover the CDR3 end, so that end is filled in from the germline J gene. The V gene is TRBV12-2, the J gene TRBJ2-4; 8 nucleotides align to TRBD1. With V trimmed by 2 bases and J by 0 bases, 6 bases remained unmatched. CDR3 length: 16 residues. From germline, CDR1 is SGHLS and CDR2 HYDKME. The CDR3 DNA, read in part, is TGTGCCAGCTCTCCGGACAGGGAGCGTAGTCAAAACACCTTGTAC. Its protein product is CASSPDRERSQNTLY. In full, the CDR3 reads CASSPDRERSQNTLYF.

Regarding this clone: Gene labels here are mouse ones. The sequenced fragment ends 1 residue before the CDR3 boundary, so the rest is inferred from the germline J gene. This sequence joins TRBV26 and TRBJ1-3; 7 nucleotides line up with TRBD1. Germline CDR1 reads KGHPV; CDR2 reads FQNQEV (reference sequence). V lost 4 bases and J lost 2; bases outside the gene matches: 2. This CDR3 has 14 residues. The part of the CDR3 DNA that was read is TGTGCCAGCAGTCAGGGGGCGCCTGGAAATACGCTCTAT. Residues: CASSQGAPGNTLY. The full CDR3 is CASSQGAPGNTLYF.

This clone has a handful of counts. The gene names here belong to mouse. The read ends 1 residue early relative to the CDR3; the germline J gene fills the gap. This sequence joins TRBV3 and TRBJ2-7; no reliable D call. Germline lookup yields CDR1 SNHLY and CDR2 FYNGKV (reference sequence). V was cut by 1 base and J by 6 bases, with 4 bases left in between. The CDR3 has 11 amino acids. Partial CDR3 DNA: TGTGCCAGCAGCTTAGTTGGTGAACAGTAC. Its protein is CASSLVGEQY. The whole CDR3 protein reads CASSLVGEQYF.

This clone was observed a few times. Mouse germline and gene names are used. Read coverage stops 1 residue before the CDR3 terminus; the germline J gene supplies the remainder. The V call is TRBV26, the J call TRBJ2-5; 7 bases agree with TRBD2. Trimming took 3 bases from V and 4 from J; bases not matched to a gene: 1. CDR3 length: 13 amino acids. The V gene's germline CDR1 is KGHPV and CDR2 FQNQEV (reference sequence). CDR3 region: CASSLGGKDTQYF. Partial CDR3 DNA: TGTGCCAGCAGTCTTGGGGGGAAAGACACCCAGTAC.

This clone was counted a few times. Gene names and germline match the mouse. Sequencing ends 1 residue short of the CDR3 end; the germline J gene provides the rest. This chain uses TRBV16 with TRBJ2-3; maybe TRBD2 (6 bases). Germline CDR1 SGHSA, CDR2 FRNQAP. The CDR3 has 15 amino acids. V was cut by 1 base and J by 0 bases, with 8 bases left in between. The CDR3 region is CASSLVGTSAETLYF. Partial CDR3 DNA: TGTGCAAGCAGCTTAGTTGGGACTAGTGCAGAAACGCTGTAT.

Remarks on this clone: Gene names and germline refer to mouse. The read stops 1 residue short of the end of the CDR3; the missing end is completed from the germline J gene. This sequence joins TRBV16 and TRBJ2-3; 10 positions agree with TRBD2. With 1 base clipped from V and 7 bases from J, the junction kept 2 bases outside the gene matches. CDR1 and CDR2 from the germline V gene are SGHSA and FRNQAP. The CDR3 has 14 residues. CDR3 sequence: CASSLAGGAQTLYF. CDR3 DNA (partial): TGTGCAAGCAGCTTAGCTGGGGGGGCGCAAACGCTGTAT.

This clone was observed a few times. Genes and germline are mouse. The read halts 1 residue ahead of the CDR3 end, with the missing end drawn from the germline J gene. J is TRBJ2-2 and V is TRBV4; 9 bases align to TRBD1. Germline V gene lookup returns CDR1 LGHDT and CDR2 YNNKQL (reference sequence). This CDR3 comprises 14 residues. Trimming cost V 5 bases and J 5 bases; bases outside gene matches: 3. The CDR3 bases that were read are TGTGCCAGCAGCCCTGACAGGGGGACCGGGCAGCTCTAC. Its protein product is CASSPDRGTGQLY. The full-length CDR3 reads as CASSPDRGTGQLYF.

With regard to this clone: Here the gene names and germline are mouse. The missing CDR3 end, 1 residue past where the read stops, is filled in from the germline J gene. This chain connects TRBV13-2 to TRBJ2-7, with 12 bases matching TRBD2. CDR3 length: 14 amino acids. After removal of 2 bases from V and 3 bases from J, the junction contained 0 bases not matched to a gene. Germline CDR1 reads NNHNN; CDR2 reads SYGAGS (reference sequence). The CDR3: CASGEGLGGYEQYF. Partial CDR3 DNA: TGTGCCAGCGGTGAGGGACTGGGGGGCTATGAACAGTAC.

Concerning this clone itself: All gene names here are mouse names. The sequence runs out 1 residue before the end of the CDR3; the remainder is reconstructed from the germline J gene. The genes are TRBV13-1 and TRBJ1-3; 9 nucleotides align to TRBD1. The V segment lost 5 bases and the J segment 2 bases; nucleotides outside the gene matches: 2. The CDR3 consists of 14 residues. Germline loops: CDR1 NSHNY, CDR2 SYGAGN. CDR3 loop: CASRRQGAGNTLYF. CDR3 DNA, as far as it was read: TGTGCCAGCAGACGACAGGGGGCTGGAAATACGCTCTAT.

This clone was observed a handful of times. Mouse names are used for the genes. The read halts 1 residue ahead of the CDR3 end, with the missing end drawn from the germline J gene. This rearrangement joins TRBV20 to TRBJ2-7, with 10 bases identical to TRBD1. Germline V gene lookup returns CDR1 GFQATS and CDR2 STVNSAI. The CDR3 loop spans 14 amino acids. V dropped 1 base and J dropped 4; count of bases not matched to a gene: 4. This CDR3 reads CGARVGTGAYEQYF. The sequenced CDR3 bases are TGTGGTGCTAGGGTAGGGACAGGGGCTTATGAACAGTAC.

Concerning this clone: The gene names given are mouse names. The read halts 1 residue ahead of the CDR3 end, with the missing end drawn from the germline J gene. This chain links TRBV26 with TRBJ2-3; the match to TRBD1 covers 9 bases. V dropped 4 bases and J dropped 4; count of bases not matched to a gene: 3. From germline, CDR1 is KGHPV and CDR2 FQNQEV (reference sequence). This CDR3 is 14 amino acids long. This CDR3 reads CASSHGQGTETLYF. The CDR3 bases that were read are TGTGCCAGCAGTCATGGACAGGGGACAGAAACGCTGTAT. Full variable domain (rest looked up from reference TRBV26 and TRBJ2-3): NSKVIQTPRYLVKGQGQKAKMRCIPEKGHPVVFWYQQNKNNEFKFLINFQNQEVLQQIDMTEKRFSAECPSNSPCSLEIQSSEAGDSALYLCASSHGQGTETLYFGSGTRLTVL.

Worth noting for this clone: Gene and germline names: mouse. The read is 1 residue too short to cover the CDR3 end, so that end is filled in from the germline J gene. This chain joins TRBV3 and TRBJ2-5; perhaps TRBD2 as D (6 bases). This CDR3 has 14 residues. The V end lost 6 bases, the J end lost 2 bases, and 12 bases lay between the germline ends. Germline CDR1 is SNHLY and CDR2 is FYNGKV (reference sequence). The CDR3 DNA, read in part, is TGTGCCAGCAGTCCCTGGGGAGTCCAAGACACCCAGTAC. This translates into CASSPWGVQDTQY. The CDR3 reads in full as CASSPWGVQDTQYF. The variable domain in full, with the rest retrieved from reference TRBV3 and TRBJ2-5, is GPKVLQIPSHQIIDMGQMVTLNCDPVSNHLYFYWYKQILGQQMEFLVNFYNGKVMEKSKLFKDQFSVERPDGSYFTLKIQPTALEDSAVYFCASSPWGVQDTQYFGPGTRLLVL.

The sample holds a few counts of this clone. Any gene name here is a mouse gene name. The observed sequence ends 1 residue before the CDR3 terminus, with the missing tail filled in from the germline J gene. This sequence joins TRBV15 and TRBJ2-1; D gene ambiguous. This CDR3 contains 13 residues. V dropped 2 bases and J dropped 4 bases, with 6 bases sitting between them. The V gene's germline CDR1 is SGHND and CDR2 FRSKSL. The CDR3 sequence: CASSLRQYAEQFF. The part of the CDR3 DNA that was read is TGTGCCAGCAGTTTAAGGCAGTATGCTGAGCAGTTC.

Points on this clone: Mouse gene names apply. CDR3 DNA (partial): TGTGCCAGCAGTCTCCCTGACTGGGGGGGCTGCACCGGGCAGCTCTAC. It codes for CASSLPDWGGCTGQLY. The whole CDR3 reads CASSLPDWGGCTGQLYF. V and J are TRBV24 and TRBJ2-2, with 12 bases identical to TRBD2. The CDR3 goes on 1 residue after the read ends, and that part is filled in from the germline J gene. In germline, CDR1 is KGHTA, CDR2 FRNEEI. Germline trimming cut 3 bases from V and 4 bases from J; bases unmatched to any gene: 6. The CDR3 consists of 17 residues.

This clone came up once. Mouse germline and gene names are used. Read data end 1 residue before the CDR3 end; the end is taken from the germline J gene. The chain recombines TRBV31 with TRBJ2-4; TRBD2 matches at 9 bases. J lost 0 bases, V lost 0 bases, and 7 bases had no gene match. CDR1 is GKSSPN and CDR2 is SITVG in the germline V gene. The CDR3 has 17 residues. The sequenced part of the CDR3 DNA is TGTGCCTGGAGTCTAGGACTGGGGCCAAGTAGTCAAAACACCTTGTAC. Translating it yields CAWSLGLGPSSQNTLY. In full, the CDR3 reads CAWSLGLGPSSQNTLYF. The variable domain in full, completed from reference TRBV31 and TRBJ2-4, reads AQTIHQWPVAEIKAVGSPLSLGCTIKGKSSPNLYWYWQATGGTLQQLFYSITVGQVESVVQLNLSASRPKDDQFILSTEKLLLSHSGFYLCAWSLGLGPSSQNTLYFGAGTRLSVL.

With regard to this clone: Gene names follow the mouse nomenclature. The read ends 1 residue shy of where the CDR3 ends; the end is completed using the germline J gene. V gene TRBV26 combines with J gene TRBJ1-3; TRBD1 matches at 9 bases. Germline trimming cut 6 bases from V and 2 bases from J; bases unmatched to any gene: 2. The germline CDR1 and CDR2 sequences are KGHPV and FQNQEV (reference sequence). The CDR3 spans 14 residues. Partial CDR3 DNA: TGTGCCAGCAGGCGGGACAGGGCTGGAAATACGCTCTAT. It encodes CASRRDRAGNTLY. The entire CDR3 protein is CASRRDRAGNTLYF.

This clone was seen only once. These gene names are mouse names. From the germline J gene comes the end of the CDR3, since the read stops 1 residue before it. The chain combines TRBV3 with TRBJ2-1; 9 bases are a match to TRBD1. Germline loops: CDR1 SNHLY, CDR2 FYNGKV (reference sequence). The CDR3 is 15 amino acids. V was clipped by 2 bases and J by 4 bases; unmatched bases: 3. The CDR3 spells CASSLFGTGYAEQFF. The sequenced CDR3 bases are TGTGCCAGCAGCTTATTCGGGACAGGGTATGCTGAGCAGTTC.

For this clone: The listed genes are named as in mouse. The CDR3 extends 1 residue past the end of the read, so its final part is completed from the germline J gene. The rearrangement joins TRBV13-1 to TRBJ2-5; possible D gene TRBD1, 6 bases. Between the trimmed V and J ends, which lost 5 bases and 3 bases, there was a span of 7 bases. The CDR3 loop spans 12 amino acids. Germline V gene sequence: CDR1 NSHNY, CDR2 SYGAGN. The covered CDR3 bases are TGTGCCAGCAGGGACAGTCAAGACACCCAGTAC. Its protein product is CASRDSQDTQY. The full-length CDR3 reads as CASRDSQDTQYF.

To note about this clone: The listed genes are named as in mouse. The CDR3 end lies 1 residue beyond the end of the read and is filled in from the germline J gene. V gene TRBV16 combines with J gene TRBJ1-4, with D perhaps TRBD1 (5 bases). The CDR3 is 14 residues long. Germline V gene sequence: CDR1 SGHSA, CDR2 FRNQAP. The V gene lost 1 base and the J gene lost 2 bases, with 5 bases spanning the gap. The CDR3 DNA, read in part, is TGTGCAAGCAGCTTAGGACAGTCCAACGAAAGATTATTT. Its protein is CASSLGQSNERLF. The CDR3 in full is CASSLGQSNERLFF.

Regarding this clone: Genes and germline come from the mouse. The CDR3 is cut off 1 residue early in the read; its end comes from the germline J gene. The rearrangement joins TRBV24 to TRBJ2-2; possibly TRBD1 for D (6 bases). The CDR3 loop spans 13 amino acids. The ends were cut back, 7 bases at V and 1 base at J, with 7 bases in the middle. Germline V gives CDR1 KGHTA, CDR2 FRNEEI. CDR3 protein: CASKGENTGQLYF. The sequenced part of the CDR3 DNA is TGTGCCAGCAAGGGGGAAAACACCGGGCAGCTCTAC.

This clone was counted a few times. Mouse gene names apply. The read stops 1 residue short of the end of the CDR3; the missing end is completed from the germline J gene. The chain is built from TRBV26 and TRBJ2-7, with 11 bases lining up with TRBD2. CDR1 is KGHPV, CDR2 FQNQEV, per germline (reference sequence). The CDR3 contains 16 residues. The junction had 4 bases not matched to a gene; V was cut back by 3 bases and J by 0 bases. CDR3 DNA (partial): TGTGCCAGCAGTCTCACTGGGGGGGCGCCCTCCTATGAACAGTAC. It translates to CASSLTGGAPSYEQY. In full, the CDR3 reads CASSLTGGAPSYEQYF.

This clone has only a few counts. The genes are named according to mouse. The read ends 1 residue before the CDR3 terminus; that terminus is restored from the germline J gene. The chain has TRBV3 and TRBJ1-5; 10 positions match TRBD1. V gave up 5 bases and J gave up 8 bases; unmatched junction bases: 3. The CDR3 spans 13 residues. CDR1 is SNHLY, CDR2 FYNGKV, per germline (reference sequence). The CDR3 bases that were read are TGTGCCAGCAGCCGGGACAGGGGAGAGGCTCCGCTT. Its translation is CASSRDRGEAPL. The full CDR3 sequence reads CASSRDRGEAPLF. The variable domain in full, completed from reference TRBV3 and TRBJ1-5, reads GPKVLQIPSHQIIDMGQMVTLNCDPVSNHLYFYWYKQILGQQMEFLVNFYNGKVMEKSKLFKDQFSVERPDGSYFTLKIQPTALEDSAVYFCASSRDRGEAPLFGEGTRLSVL.

As for this clone: The genes are named according to mouse. The CDR3 end falls 1 residue outside the read, so it is completed with the germline J gene. The chain combines TRBV15 with TRBJ2-7; 11 bases align to TRBD2. Trimming took 6 bases from V and 3 from J; bases not matched to a gene: 7. Looked up from germline, CDR1 is SGHND and CDR2 is FRSKSL. The CDR3 runs 15 residues. The sequenced CDR3 bases are TGTGCCAGCAGCCCCGACTGGGGGGGGCTCTATGAACAGTAC. Its translation is CASSPDWGGLYEQY. The CDR3 in its entirety is CASSPDWGGLYEQYF.

Only a few counts were recorded for this clone. Genes and germline are mouse. The read terminates 1 residue before the CDR3 end, so the remaining end is supplied by the germline J gene. The rearrangement joins TRBV23 to TRBJ2-7. From germline, CDR1 is KGHTA and CDR2 FQNQQP. The CDR3 covers 13 residues. Here the CDR3 reads CSSSQHHSYEQYF. CDR3 bases read: TGCTCCAGCAGTCAACACCACTCCTATGAACAGTAC.

This clone has only a few counts. The listed genes are named as in mouse. The CDR3 end falls 1 residue outside the read, so it is completed with the germline J gene. V gene TRBV26 combines with J gene TRBJ2-7, with D tentatively TRBD1 (6 bases). Looked up from germline, CDR1 is KGHPV and CDR2 is FQNQEV (reference sequence). Trimming stripped 3 bases from V and 3 bases from J, with 9 bases between. This CDR3 is built from 13 residues. The CDR3: CASSLRGIYEQYF. The CDR3 DNA, read in part, is TGTGCCAGCAGTCTTAGGGGGATCTATGAACAGTAC. Looking up the rest from reference TRBV26 and TRBJ2-7 gives the full variable domain: NSKVIQTPRYLVKGQGQKAKMRCIPEKGHPVVFWYQQNKNNEFKFLINFQNQEVLQQIDMTEKRFSAECPSNSPCSLEIQSSEAGDSALYLCASSLRGIYEQYFGPGTRLTVL.

As concerns this clone: The genes are named according to mouse. The CDR3 extends 1 residue past the end of the read, so its final part is completed from the germline J gene. The chain combines TRBV3 with TRBJ2-3; 12 positions match TRBD2. Germline values: CDR1 SNHLY, CDR2 FYNGKV (reference sequence). This CDR3 is 15 amino acids long. V shed 5 bases, J shed 4 bases, and the junction held 4 bases outside the gene matches. The CDR3 is CASSPGLGGSETLYF. The CDR3 DNA, read in part, is TGTGCCAGCAGCCCCGGACTGGGGGGGTCAGAAACGCTGTAT.

A word on this clone: These gene names are mouse names. The DNA ends 1 residue before the CDR3 does, and the rest of the CDR3 is filled in from the germline J gene. The chain recombines TRBV16 with TRBJ1-4, with D unresolved. V was clipped by 1 base and J by 3 bases, with 6 bases between them. Germline V gene sequence: CDR1 SGHSA, CDR2 FRNQAP. This CDR3 has 14 amino acids. The CDR3 bases that were read are TGTGCAAGCAGCTTAGGGGCGGCCAACGAAAGATTATTT. Encoded protein: CASSLGAANERLF. The entire CDR3 protein reads CASSLGAANERLFF.

On this clone: Gene names denote mouse genes. The read finishes 1 residue shy of the CDR3 end, and the germline J gene is used to complete it. The chain recombines TRBV3 with TRBJ1-4; no clear D gene. CDR1 SNHLY and CDR2 FYNGKV come from the germline V gene (reference sequence). The CDR3 is made up of 14 amino acids. The V and J ends lost 3 bases and 0 bases respectively, with 5 bases between them. The sequenced part of the CDR3 DNA is TGTGCCAGCAGCTTCACAGTTTCCAACGAAAGATTATTT. Its translation is CASSFTVSNERLF. Given in full, the CDR3 is CASSFTVSNERLFF.